A selection of T cell receptor beta chains follows, all from one sample in a study of shared clonotypes between healthy human individuals. Method: immunoSEQ multiplex PCR; TCRdb's copy keeps in-frame clones and lacks some. The data contain millions of clones, approximately 92% of them singletons. What was sequenced was naive CD4+ T cells sorted from blood. The receptors stem from a man between 18 and 35 years old in good health. CDR3s include the opening cysteine and the closing phenylalanine or tryptophan. D genes are given only for firm matches. Only some rows state a clone size, as once, few, many or a class for expanded clones.

j_call clone_size v_call cdr3_length d_call cdr3_aa cdr3_nt
TRBJ1-4 NA TRBV15 16 NA CATSKDRPASNEKLFF TGTGCCACCAGCAAGGACAGACCCGCTTCTAATGAAAAACTGTTTTTT
TRBJ2-2 NA TRBV7-9 14 NA CASTLDGNTGELFF TGTGCCAGCACCCTGGACGGGAACACCGGGGAGCTGTTTTTT
TRBJ1-5 once TRBV5-5 13 NA CASSRTANQPQHF TGTGCCAGCAGCCGAACCGCCAATCAGCCCCAGCATTTT
TRBJ2-7 NA TRBV28 15 TRBD1 CASSTRDRGTYEQYF TGTGCCAGCAGTACCCGGGACAGGGGAACCTACGAGCAGTACTTC
TRBJ1-5 NA TRBV5-4 16 NA CASTSTGGIINQPQHF TGTGCCAGCACTTCTACGGGGGGGATAATAAATCAGCCCCAGCATTTT
TRBJ2-5 NA TRBV6-1 12 NA CASSEGFETQYF TGTGCCAGCAGTGAGGGGTTCGAGACCCAGTACTTC
TRBJ1-3 NA TRBV27 15 NA CASSRGSPLGNTIYF TGTGCCAGCAGTCGAGGGAGCCCTCTAGGAAACACCATATATTTT
TRBJ1-6 NA TRBV5-1 14 NA CASSLEQVKSPLHF TGCGCCAGCAGCTTGGAGCAGGTTAAATCACCCCTCCACTTT
TRBJ1-2 NA TRBV28 12 TRBD1 CASSLTGHGYTF TGTGCCAGCAGTTTGACAGGGCATGGCTACACCTTC
TRBJ1-1 NA TRBV10-3 14 TRBD1 CAISQGVTGTEAFF TGTGCCATCAGCCAGGGGGTAACAGGCACTGAAGCTTTCTTT
TRBJ2-5 once TRBV7-2 14 NA CASSLGLARETQYF TGTGCCAGCAGCTTAGGCTTGGCTAGGGAGACCCAGTACTTC
TRBJ2-7 once TRBV6-5 13 NA CASSRGRNYEQYF TGTGCCAGCAGTAGGGGACGGAATTACGAGCAGTACTTC
TRBJ1-2 NA TRBV18 13 NA CASSPPSSYGYTF TGTGCCAGCTCACCACCTTCCAGTTATGGCTACACCTTC
TRBJ2-7 NA TRBV4-1 15 TRBD2 CASSQWTSGIYEQYF TGCGCCAGCAGCCAATGGACTAGCGGGATTTACGAGCAGTACTTC
TRBJ2-3 NA TRBV18 18 TRBD2 CASSPTTPGLASTDTQYF TGTGCCAGCTCACCAACGACACCTGGACTAGCGAGCACAGATACGCAGTATTTT
TRBJ2-5 NA TRBV6-1 13 NA CASSEVYRETQYF TGTGCCAGCAGTGAAGTCTATCGGGAGACCCAGTACTTC
TRBJ2-3 NA TRBV19 14 NA CASSISDFTFTQYF TGTGCCAGTAGTATCTCGGACTTCACCTTTACGCAGTATTTT